A selection of T cell receptor beta chains follows, all from one sample in a study of T cell repertoires in cytomegalovirus infection. The antigens these receptors bind are not known. TCRdb used MiXCR to reprocess the reads, holding one entry per CDR3 protein. In the table there are 750,000 to 900,000 distinct CDR3 sequences, roughly 29% of which are singletons. Sequencing was performed on cultured CD8+ T cells from PBMCs, taken from culture after CMV antigen stimulation. The source of these receptors is a human donor in good health (CMV status not recorded). Some clones in this sample may be carry-over from other donors' samples. Both conserved end residues are part of each CDR3. The D gene is left open where the match is weak. The listing skips clone size in some rows; elsewhere it reads once, few, many or a size class.

abundance: few
v_gene: TRBV9
d_gene: TRBD1
j_gene: TRBJ1-6
CDR3aa: CASSRGRTGTSPLHF
CDR3nt: TGTGCCAGCAGCCGGGGACGGACAGGGACTTCACCCCTCCACTTT

abundance: few
v_gene: TRBV12-3/TRBV12-4
d_gene: TRBD1
j_gene: TRBJ1-2
CDR3aa: CASSLMGGQGRFPGYTF
CDR3nt: TGTGCCAGCAGTTTAATGGGAGGACAGGGGCGCTTCCCTGGCTACACCTTC

abundance: -
v_gene: TRBV27
d_gene: -
j_gene: TRBJ2-7
CDR3aa: CASSLGPHAYEQYF
CDR3nt: TGTGCCAGCAGTCTCGGGCCCCATGCTTACGAGCAGTACTTC

abundance: -
v_gene: TRBV12-3/TRBV12-4
d_gene: -
j_gene: TRBJ2-2
CDR3aa: CASSSNPLLRRDGIGELFF
CDR3nt: TGTGCCAGCAGTTCAAACCCCCTACTGCGAAGGGACGGAATCGGGGAGCTGTTTTTT

abundance: -
v_gene: TRBV27
d_gene: -
j_gene: TRBJ1-6
CDR3aa: CASSLKGGAGNSPLHF
CDR3nt: TGTGCCAGCAGTTTGAAGGGGGGCGCGGGGAATTCACCCCTCCACTTT

abundance: -
v_gene: TRBV12-3/TRBV12-4
d_gene: TRBD1
j_gene: TRBJ1-4
CDR3aa: CASSFRTGALGKTNEKLFF
CDR3nt: TGTGCCAGCAGTTTCAGGACAGGGGCGCTTGGGAAAACTAATGAAAAACTGTTTTTT

abundance: few
v_gene: TRBV7-2
d_gene: -
j_gene: TRBJ2-7
CDR3aa: CASSLGHQQYF
CDR3nt: TGTGCCAGCAGCTTAGGTCACCAGCAATACTTC

abundance: few
v_gene: TRBV29-1
d_gene: TRBD1
j_gene: TRBJ1-5
CDR3aa: CSARTGEGNQPQHF
CDR3nt: TGCAGCGCACGGACAGGCGAGGGCAATCAGCCCCAGCATTTT

abundance: -
v_gene: TRBV7-9
d_gene: -
j_gene: TRBJ2-5
CDR3aa: CASSSSGTQYF
CDR3nt: TGTGCCAGCAGCTCCTCCGGGACCCAGTACTTC

abundance: few
v_gene: TRBV4-1
d_gene: -
j_gene: TRBJ1-1
CDR3aa: CASSQVDTNTEAFF
CDR3nt: TGCGCCAGCAGTCAGGTTGACACGAACACTGAAGCTTTCTTT

abundance: few
v_gene: TRBV6-5
d_gene: -
j_gene: TRBJ2-7
CDR3aa: CASSYWHSDSYEQYF
CDR3nt: TGTGCCAGCAGTTACTGGCATTCGGACTCCTACGAGCAGTACTTC

abundance: -
v_gene: TRBV29-1
d_gene: -
j_gene: TRBJ1-1
CDR3aa: CSGVGAEAFF
CDR3nt: TGCAGCGGGGTGGGAGCTGAAGCTTTCTTT

abundance: many
v_gene: TRBV12-3/TRBV12-4
d_gene: TRBD1
j_gene: TRBJ1-2
CDR3aa: CASRGQGNGYTF
CDR3nt: TGTGCCAGCAGGGGACAGGGAAATGGCTACACCTTC

abundance: -
v_gene: TRBV3-1
d_gene: TRBD2
j_gene: TRBJ2-1
CDR3aa: CASSQVRGGVHNEQFF
CDR3nt: TGTGCCAGCAGCCAAGTCCGGGGGGGCGTGCACAATGAGCAGTTCTTC

abundance: many
v_gene: TRBV7-2
d_gene: TRBD2
j_gene: TRBJ2-3
CDR3aa: CASSLRLMGGGTDTQYF
CDR3nt: TGTGCCAGCAGCTTGCGTCTCATGGGGGGGGGTACAGATACGCAGTATTTT

abundance: -
v_gene: TRBV6-1
d_gene: -
j_gene: TRBJ1-5
CDR3aa: CASSPTALNQPQHF
CDR3nt: TGTGCCAGCAGCCCGACAGCCTTAAATCAGCCCCAGCATTTT

abundance: many
v_gene: TRBV7-8
d_gene: -
j_gene: TRBJ1-3
CDR3aa: CASSLEVYSGNTIYF
CDR3nt: TGTGCCAGCAGCTTAGAAGTTTACTCTGGAAACACCATATATTTT

abundance: -
v_gene: TRBV4-1
d_gene: TRBD2
j_gene: TRBJ2-1
CDR3aa: CASSQRGLAGERNEQFF
CDR3nt: TGCGCCAGCAGCCAGAGGGGACTAGCGGGGGAACGGAATGAGCAGTTCTTC

abundance: -
v_gene: TRBV20-1
d_gene: TRBD2
j_gene: TRBJ2-3
CDR3aa: CSARALAGPDTQYF
CDR3nt: TGCAGTGCTAGGGCACTAGCGGGCCCAGATACGCAGTATTTT

abundance: -
v_gene: TRBV29-1
d_gene: -
j_gene: TRBJ1-1
CDR3aa: CSVMSSPEAFF
CDR3nt: TGCAGCGTTATGAGTTCCCCTGAAGCTTTCTTT

abundance: few
v_gene: TRBV19
d_gene: TRBD1
j_gene: TRBJ1-2
CDR3aa: CASLMIVPGQGDFYGYTF
CDR3nt: TGTGCCAGCTTAATGATCGTCCCGGGACAGGGAGATTTTTATGGCTACACCTTC

abundance: many
v_gene: TRBV7-2
d_gene: -
j_gene: TRBJ1-2
CDR3aa: CASSSALFYTF
CDR3nt: TGTGCCAGCAGCTCTGCCCTATTCTACACCTTC

abundance: few
v_gene: TRBV7-9
d_gene: TRBD1
j_gene: TRBJ1-2
CDR3aa: CASSLDRGSGYTF
CDR3nt: TGTGCCAGCAGCCTTGACAGGGGCTCTGGCTACACCTTC

abundance: -
v_gene: TRBV10-3
d_gene: -
j_gene: TRBJ2-1
CDR3aa: CAIRGTATYNEQFF
CDR3nt: TGTGCCATTCGAGGGACCGCAACCTACAATGAGCAGTTCTTC

abundance: few
v_gene: TRBV27
d_gene: -
j_gene: TRBJ2-1
CDR3aa: CASSFARDLYNEQFF
CDR3nt: TGTGCCAGCAGTTTCGCCAGGGACCTATACAATGAGCAGTTCTTC

abundance: -
v_gene: TRBV7-6
d_gene: -
j_gene: TRBJ2-2
CDR3aa: CASSFSPGPTSGELFF
CDR3nt: TGTGCCAGCAGCTTTTCGCCAGGGCCAACATCCGGGGAGCTGTTTTTT

abundance: -
v_gene: TRBV6-2/TRBV6-3
d_gene: TRBD2
j_gene: TRBJ2-3
CDR3aa: CATKYLHSSGGTDTQYF
CDR3nt: TGTGCCACCAAGTACCTGCATAGTAGCGGGGGCACAGATACGCAGTATTTT

abundance: -
v_gene: TRBV27
d_gene: -
j_gene: TRBJ1-2
CDR3aa: CASSLSLTNYGYTF
CDR3nt: TGTGCCAGCAGTTTATCCCTAACTAACTATGGCTACACCTTC

abundance: -
v_gene: TRBV7-8
d_gene: TRBD1
j_gene: TRBJ2-5
CDR3aa: CASIGDRGRRETQYF
CDR3nt: TGTGCCAGCATCGGGGACAGGGGGCGCCGGGAGACCCAGTACTTC

abundance: few
v_gene: TRBV19
d_gene: -
j_gene: TRBJ2-1
CDR3aa: CASSFRPSYNEQFF
CDR3nt: TGTGCCAGTAGTTTTAGGCCCTCCTACAATGAGCAGTTCTTC

abundance: -
v_gene: TRBV4-1
d_gene: -
j_gene: TRBJ1-1
CDR3aa: CASSQAERTEAFF
CDR3nt: TGCGCCAGCAGCCAAGCCGAAAGGACTGAAGCTTTCTTT

abundance: -
v_gene: TRBV27
d_gene: TRBD2
j_gene: TRBJ2-4
CDR3aa: CASSLNGGWKNIQYF
CDR3nt: TGTGCCAGCAGTTTAAACGGGGGGTGGAAAAACATTCAGTACTTC

abundance: -
v_gene: TRBV2
d_gene: -
j_gene: TRBJ1-5
CDR3aa: CASRAWTEGNQPQHF
CDR3nt: TGTGCCAGCAGAGCGTGGACGGAGGGGAATCAGCCCCAGCATTTT

abundance: few
v_gene: TRBV6-2/TRBV6-3
d_gene: TRBD2
j_gene: TRBJ2-1
CDR3aa: CASSYELAGDIYNEQFF
CDR3nt: TGTGCCAGCAGTTACGAACTAGCGGGGGACATCTACAATGAGCAGTTCTTC

abundance: -
v_gene: TRBV7-8
d_gene: TRBD2
j_gene: TRBJ2-3
CDR3aa: CASSSGRGGGGSTDTQYF
CDR3nt: TGTGCCAGCAGCTCAGGCCGTGGGGGGGGGGGGAGCACAGATACGCAGTATTTT

abundance: -
v_gene: TRBV27
d_gene: TRBD2
j_gene: TRBJ2-3
CDR3aa: CASGSGLGRTDTQYF
CDR3nt: TGTGCCAGCGGCTCGGGACTAGGCCGCACAGATACGCAGTATTTT

abundance: few
v_gene: TRBV27
d_gene: -
j_gene: TRBJ2-3
CDR3aa: CASSLWGRAQYF
CDR3nt: TGTGCCAGCAGCCTATGGGGGCGTGCGCAGTATTTT